This T cell receptor (beta chain) came from a study of T-cell reconstitution after alpha-beta-depleted transplantation in children (dated by TCRdb to 2016 to 2017). About the investigation overall: Using TCR repertoire profiling, the study followed T-cell immune reconstitution in a quantitative way in children after TCRalphabeta/CD19-depleted allogeneic hematopoietic cell transplantation.

The study at large found these results: The frequencies of hyperexpanded clones fell over the following months, and after one year, T-cell counts and TCRbeta diversity were mostly attributed to newly produced T cells. Apparently early alphabetaT-cell count recovery about two months after transplant reportedly relied on only several hundred rapidly expanded clones derived from non-depleted graft cells. In some patients, the high TCRbeta diversity seen at day 60 was put down to recipient T cells and intrathymic progenitors that had survived conditioning.

Turning to this clonotype: Its antigen specificity is not known. No base quality information exists; no much larger clone differs at one position.

Interpreted using the paper, the treatment or condition label stands for: allogeneic hematopoietic cell transplantation with graft depleted of TCRalphabeta T cells and CD19 B cells. TCRalphabeta/CD19-depleted allogeneic hematopoietic cell grafts were given to the transplant recipients, all of whom were children. Deletion took 7 bases off V and 4 bases off J, with a span of 11 bases between the germline ends. Inclusive of the bounding cysteine and phenylalanine, the CDR3 is 12 residues long. Of all the DNA, just the CDR3 is kept, 36 bases in frame from base 1. Reading the germline V gene gives CDR1 SGHRS and CDR2 YFSETQ. Library creation used PCR. TCRdb records Illumina HiSeq 2500 as the sequencer. TCR libraries were prepared with molecular barcoding, using unique molecular identifiers to normalize TCRbeta repertoire quantification. In-frame beta chains were kept once TCRdb had trimmed the public reads at Q25 with fastp and called clones with MiXCR. Rows are combined by CDR3 protein, so each entry shows the most common genes and DNA. This sample is represented by about 400,000 distinct CDR3 sequences; around 15% of them were singletons. The top ten clonotypes cover 25% to 30% of the sample.

The sample in question was PBMCs, mostly from graft donor cells, obtained 360 days after TCRalphabeta/CD19-depleted stem cell transplant. This receptor was obtained from a boy in the first two years of life who had a stem cell transplant for Wiskott-Aldrich syndrome, so the T cells may come from the graft donor. The receptor chain draws on TRBV5-1 and TRBJ1-1; TRBD1 is perhaps the D gene, given 5 matching bases. The bases are TGCGCCAGCCGACAGCCGCTCACTGAAGCTTTCTTT. Protein translation: CASRQPLTEAFF. The CDR3, completed at both ends by the reference TRBV5-1 and TRBJ1-1 genes, gives the full variable domain KAGVTQTPRYLIKTRGQQVTLSCSPISGHRSVSWYQQTPGQGLQFLFEYFSETQRNKGNFPGRFSGRQFSNSRSEMNVSTLELGDSALYLCASRQPLTEAFFGQGTRLTVV.